Below, 8 T cell receptor beta chains from the same sample are listed, as sequenced in a study of shared clonotypes between healthy human individuals. It was CD45RO-negative cells, positively selected for CCR7, that made up naive CD8 cells, with terminally differentiated effector memory CD45RA+ cells excluded. Clones were read by immunoSEQ multiplex PCR, and TCRdb kept only the in-frame ones, dropping some. The data hold about 1,800,000 clones, with approximately 94% observed a single time. Specimen: naive CD8+ T cells sorted from blood. The receptor source for this set is a young man in good health.

The chain has TRBV2 and TRBJ1-3; the D gene is possibly TRBD1 (5 bases). The CDR3 has 15 amino acids. V was trimmed by 4 bases and J by 2 bases, leaving 12 bases between them. Looked up from germline, CDR1 is SNHLY and CDR2 is FYNNEI. CDR3 residues: CASSVGEDTGNTIYF. The CDR3 coding sequence is TGTGCCAGCAGTGTAGGGGAGGACACTGGAAACACCATATATTTT.

The rearrangement uses TRBV27 and TRBJ2-1; 8 bases are shared with TRBD1. Looked up from germline, CDR1 is MNHEY and CDR2 is SMNVEV (reference sequence). The CDR3 is made up of 12 amino acids. The V segment lost 5 bases and the J segment 8 bases; nucleotides outside the gene matches: 2. CDR3 in DNA: TGTGCCAGCAGTACGACAGGGGATGAGCAGTTCTTC. Translation gives CASSTTGDEQFF.

The gene calls are TRBV6-4 and TRBJ2-7; 8 bases are shared with TRBD1. CDR3 length: 13 residues. CDR1 is MRHNA, CDR2 SNTAGT, per germline. The V segment lost 4 bases and the J segment 10 bases; nucleotides outside the gene matches: 9. The CDR3 coding sequence is TGTGCCAGCAGTGCCGACAGGGGATGCGACCAGTACTTC. This encodes CASSADRGCDQYF.

The J gene is TRBJ2-7, the V gene TRBV5-4; a weak D match, TRBD1 (6 bases). Trimming pared 5 bases from V and 2 bases from J, leaving 17 bases between. The CDR3 runs to 15 residues. Germline CDR1 and CDR2: SGHNT and YYREEE (reference sequence). DNA of the CDR3: TGTGCCAGCAGTCAGGGACACAGGCCCACCTACGAGCAGTACTTC. Amino acids: CASSQGHRPTYEQYF. Complete variable domain (other parts from reference TRBV5-4 and TRBJ2-7): ETGVTQSPTHLIKTRGQQVTLRCSSQSGHNTVSWYQQALGQGPQFIFQYYREEENGRGNFPPRFSGLQFPNYSSELNVNALELDDSALYLCASSQGHRPTYEQYFGPGTRLTVT.

The chain couples TRBV2 to TRBJ1-4; D is unresolved. Trimming stripped 3 bases from V and 8 bases from J, with 13 bases between. The V gene's germline CDR1 is SNHLY and CDR2 FYNNEI. CDR3 length: 14 residues. The CDR3 nucleotides are TGTGCCAGCAGTGACTATCAGGAGGGCGAAAAACTGTTTTTT. Translation gives CASSDYQEGEKLFF.

This clone came up once. The V call is TRBV29-1, the J call TRBJ2-3, with D uncertain. This CDR3 is 11 amino acids long. V was clipped by 2 bases and J by 3 bases, with 3 bases between them. Germline assignment: CDR1 SQVTM and CDR2 ANQGSEA. The CDR3 bases are TGCAGCGTTGAATATACAGATACGCAGTATTTT. Translation gives CSVEYTDTQYF.

This chain links TRBV9 with TRBJ2-1; D is possibly TRBD2 (6 bases). The germline V gene encodes CDR1 SGDLS and CDR2 YYNGEE. The V gene lost 0 bases and the J gene lost 3 bases, with 13 bases spanning the gap. This CDR3 is 16 amino acids long. CDR3 in DNA: TGTGCCAGCAGCGTAGATAGCGGCGGGGTCTACAATGAGCAGTTCTTC. It is translated as CASSVDSGGVYNEQFF.

V is TRBV19 and J is TRBJ2-1, with TRBD2 matching 13 bases. CDR1 and CDR2 from the germline V gene are LNHDA and SQIVND (reference sequence). V shed 5 bases and J 9 bases; nucleotides not matched to a gene: 4. The CDR3 runs to 14 residues. Here the CDR3 DNA reads TGTGCCAGTAGTGGACTAGCGGGGGTCACTGAGCAGTTCTTC. Protein sequence: CASSGLAGVTEQFF.